These 25 T cell receptor beta chains share one sample of origin, sequenced in a study of blood T cell repertoires in COVID-19. The method was immunoSEQ multiplex PCR; TCRdb's version includes in-frame clones alone and lacks a portion of them. The data hold under 250,000 clones, with around 81% observed a single time. Sequencing was done on a sample of PBMCs or T cells enriched from blood (not recorded which). These receptor sequences come from a man under 40 with acute COVID-19.

The chain carries TRBV6-2 or TRBV6-3 and TRBJ2-1; 15 bases are a match to TRBD2. The V gene's germline CDR1 is MNHEY and CDR2 SVGEGT. This CDR3 has 16 residues. V trimming: 6 bases; J trimming: 7 bases; junction bases outside the gene matches: 7. CDR3 sequence: CASSQGLAGGSNEQFF. The CDR3 DNA reads TGTGCCAGCAGCCAGGGACTAGCGGGGGGATCGAATGAGCAGTTCTTC.

The chain joins TRBV4-1 to TRBJ1-3; D ambiguous. This CDR3 is built from 13 residues. Between the trimmed V and J ends, which lost 0 bases and 4 bases, there was a span of 4 bases. Germline assignment: CDR1 MGHRA and CDR2 YSYEKL. In nucleotides, the CDR3 is TGCGCCAGCAGCCAAGACAGAGGAAACACCATATATTTT. It encodes CASSQDRGNTIYF.

The chain is built from TRBV20-1 and TRBJ2-3; D may be TRBD2 (5 bases). Germline V gene lookup returns CDR1 DFQATT and CDR2 SNEGSKA (reference sequence). Trimming removed 3 bases from V and 1 base from J, with 11 bases in between. The CDR3 is 14 amino acids. This CDR3 reads CSASLEGGTDTQYF. In DNA form, the CDR3 reads TGCAGTGCTAGTTTAGAGGGTGGCACAGATACGCAGTATTTT.

The CDR3 DNA reads TGTGCCACCTCACCACAAACCACAGGGAATCAGCCCCAGCATTTT. It translates to CATSPQTTGNQPQHF. The chain joins TRBV2 to TRBJ1-5, with a tentative D call TRBD1 (6 bases). The CDR3 extends over 15 amino acids. Deletions cut 10 bases from V and 4 bases from J, with 20 bases between. CDR1 is SNHLY, CDR2 FYNNEI, per germline.

This clone was picked up one time. This chain links TRBV19 with TRBJ1-5; TRBD1 agrees at 10 bases. The germline CDR1 and CDR2 sequences are LNHDA and SQIVND (reference sequence). After removal of 8 bases from V and 3 bases from J, the junction contained 4 bases not matched to a gene. The CDR3 loop spans 14 amino acids. Here the CDR3 reads CASSGTGDNQPQHF. Here the CDR3 DNA reads TGTGCCAGTTCCGGGACAGGGGACAATCAGCCCCAGCATTTT.

The chain recombines TRBV7-2 with TRBJ2-2; the match to TRBD1 covers 10 bases. V was clipped by 2 bases and J by 5 bases; unmatched bases: 2. In germline, CDR1 is SGHTA, CDR2 FQGNSA. The CDR3 spans 15 residues. In nucleotides, the CDR3 is TGTGCCAGCAGCTTAATGGGACAGGGGACCGGGGAGCTGTTTTTT. Amino acid sequence: CASSLMGQGTGELFF.

The chain employs TRBV3-1 (or the pseudogene TRBV3-2) and TRBJ1-5; no definite D call. Germline V CDR1 and CDR2: LGHDT, YNNKEL (reference sequence). There are 13 residues in the CDR3. With 6 bases removed from V and 4 bases from J, the gap between germline ends came to 10 bases. CDR3 residues: CASSSQRNQPQHF. CDR3 coding DNA: TGTGCCAGCAGTTCCCAGAGGAATCAGCCCCAGCATTTT.

The V gene is TRBV11-3, the J gene TRBJ2-7; tentatively, D is TRBD2 (5 bases). CDR1 is SGHNT, CDR2 YENEEA, per germline. The CDR3 contains 13 residues. V was cut by 5 bases and J by 6 bases, with 14 bases left in between. The CDR3 reads CASSPNVGSEQYF. CDR3 in DNA: TGTGCCAGCAGCCCTAATGTGGGGAGCGAGCAGTACTTC. The full variable domain, in which reference TRBV11-3 and TRBJ2-7 provide the parts outside the CDR3, is EAGVVQSPRYKIIEKKQPVAFWCNPISGHNTLYWYLQNLGQGPELLIRYENEEAVDDSQLPKDRFSAERLKGVDSTLKIQPAELGDSAVYLCASSPNVGSEQYFGPGTRLTVT.

The CDR3 sequence is CASSYSKSGPYEQYF. The CDR3, as DNA: TGTGCCAGCAGTTACTCGAAATCTGGCCCCTACGAGCAGTACTTC. This chain uses TRBV6-5 with TRBJ2-7; D call uncertain. The CDR3 totals 15 residues. Germline loops: CDR1 MNHEY, CDR2 SVGAGI. Trimming shortened V by 0 bases and J by 2 bases, and 11 bases separated the two germline ends.

The V call is TRBV6-5, the J call TRBJ1-1, with TRBD1 identical over 9 bases. The trim removed 6 bases at V and 6 bases at J, leaving 8 bases unmatched. This CDR3 is built from 14 residues. The V gene's germline CDR1 is MNHEY and CDR2 SVGAGI. CDR3 residues: CASRGADRGPEAFF. The CDR3 DNA follows: TGTGCCAGCAGGGGAGCGGACAGGGGCCCTGAAGCTTTCTTT.

By share, this clone counts as medium-sized (0.01 to 0.1%). The same CDR3 also results from other DNA sequences found in this sample. V gene TRBV4-2 combines with J gene TRBJ2-5; weak D call: TRBD1 (5 bases). The CDR3 is made up of 14 amino acids. From germline, CDR1 is LGHNA and CDR2 YNFKEQ. Trimming pared 0 bases from V and 5 bases from J, leaving 10 bases between. CDR3 in DNA: TGTGCCAGCAGCCAAGAGACTCCAGGGGAGACCCAGTACTTC. Translation: CASSQETPGETQYF.

The chain is built from TRBV3-1 (or the pseudogene TRBV3-2) and TRBJ2-6; 8 positions match TRBD2. With V trimmed by 1 base and J by 0 bases, 8 bases remained unmatched. The CDR3 covers 19 residues. From germline, CDR1 is LGHDT and CDR2 YNNKEL (reference sequence). CDR3 DNA sequence: TGTGCCAGCAGCCAAGTACTAGCGGAACATTACTCTGGGGCCAACGTCCTGACTTTC. Translation gives CASSQVLAEHYSGANVLTF.

The V gene is TRBV10-3, the J gene TRBJ2-3; D perhaps matches TRBD2 (6 bases). The CDR3 contains 15 residues. Germline-derived CDR1 and CDR2 are ENHRY and SYGVKD. With 4 bases removed from V and 2 bases from J, the gap between germline ends came to 13 bases. CDR3 sequence (DNA): TGTGCCATCAGTGGCGGGGCCCTAGACACAGATACGCAGTATTTT. The encoded protein is CAISGGALDTDTQYF.

The genes are TRBV12-5 and TRBJ2-5; 8 bases match TRBD1. The CDR3 totals 13 residues. With V trimmed by 6 bases and J by 6 bases, 6 bases remained unmatched. The germline V gene encodes CDR1 LGHNT and CDR2 FRNRAP. The chain's CDR3 is CASGLTGAKTQYF. CDR3 nucleotide sequence: TGTGCTAGTGGCCTGACAGGGGCCAAGACCCAGTACTTC.

V is TRBV27 and J is TRBJ2-1; 12 nucleotides match TRBD2. J lost 2 bases, V lost 10 bases, and 6 bases had no gene match. Germline V CDR1 and CDR2: MNHEY, SMNVEV (reference sequence). This CDR3 contains 15 residues. CDR3: CATKSSGGAYNEQFF. In nucleotides, the CDR3 is TGTGCCACCAAATCTAGCGGGGGGGCCTACAATGAGCAGTTCTTC.

This clone was recorded a few times. The chain couples TRBV20-1 to TRBJ2-7, with a tentative D call TRBD2 (6 bases). The CDR3 runs 13 residues. Germline CDR1 is DFQATT and CDR2 is SNEGSKA (reference sequence). The ends were cut back, 3 bases at V and 6 bases at J, with 15 bases in the middle. This chain's CDR3 is CSASIGGGGEQYF. CDR3 nucleotide sequence: TGCAGTGCTAGTATCGGGGGTGGAGGCGAGCAGTACTTC.

This chain uses TRBV9 with TRBJ1-1; no definite D call. Per germline, CDR1 SGDLS and CDR2 YYNGEE. The CDR3 totals 13 residues. V dropped 1 base and J dropped 0 bases, with 4 bases sitting between them. CDR3 residues: CASSVTMNTEAFF. The CDR3 DNA follows: TGTGCCAGCAGCGTAACAATGAACACTGAAGCTTTCTTT.

This clone counts as medium-sized. V is TRBV2 and J is TRBJ2-3; no definite D call. The germline V gene encodes CDR1 SNHLY and CDR2 FYNNEI. This CDR3 contains 15 residues. V lost 2 bases and J lost 2, with 11 bases in between. CDR3 in DNA: TGTGCCAGCAGTGAATTGGGCCTTTTCACAGATACGCAGTATTTT. This codes for CASSELGLFTDTQYF.

This rearrangement joins TRBV12-3 or TRBV12-4 to TRBJ1-2, with D perhaps matching TRBD1 (5 bases). Trimming stripped 3 bases from V and 5 bases from J, with 10 bases between. This CDR3 has 13 amino acids. The CDR3: CASSFRVFYGYTF. CDR3 nucleotides: TGTGCCAGCAGTTTCAGGGTTTTTTATGGCTACACCTTC.

The chain links TRBV7-6 to TRBJ1-6, with 11 bases aligning to TRBD1. Germline lookup yields CDR1 SGHVS and CDR2 FNYEAQ. Trimming at V came to 5 bases and at J to 8 bases, leaving 5 bases not matched to a gene. The CDR3 is made up of 15 amino acids. This CDR3 is CASSSGTGGDSPLHF. The CDR3 DNA sequence: TGTGCCAGCAGCAGCGGGACAGGGGGTGATTCACCCCTCCACTTT. Variable domain in full (rest from reference TRBV7-6 and TRBJ1-6): GAGVSQSPRYKVTKRGQDVALRCDPISGHVSLYWYRQALGQGPEFLTYFNYEAQQDKSGLPNDRFSAERPEGSISTLTIQRTEQRDSAMYRCASSSGTGGDSPLHFGNGTRLTVT.

This chain uses TRBV7-9 with TRBJ2-5, with TRBD2 matching 7 bases. The germline V gene has CDR1 SEHNR and CDR2 FQNEAQ (reference sequence). CDR3 length equals 14 residues. V was clipped by 5 bases and J by 4 bases; unmatched bases: 7. CDR3 DNA: TGTGCCAGCAGCCCTCGATGGGGGGGAGAGACCCAGTACTTC. This sequence encodes CASSPRWGGETQYF.

This clone appeared many times. V is TRBV14 and J is TRBJ2-5; 9 bases map to TRBD2. The CDR3 runs 18 residues. Germline V CDR1 and CDR2: SGHDN, FVKESK. The junction had 15 bases not matched to a gene; V was cut back by 2 bases and J by 5 bases. This chain's CDR3 is CASSQLRASGAKRETQYF. CDR3 coding DNA: TGTGCCAGCAGCCAACTTCGGGCTAGCGGGGCGAAACGGGAGACCCAGTACTTC.

The gene calls are TRBV5-5 and TRBJ1-3, with D unclear. This CDR3 spans 14 amino acids. In germline, CDR1 is SGHKS, CDR2 YYEKEE (reference sequence). V lost 0 bases and J 8 bases, leaving 12 bases between the germline ends. Written as DNA, the CDR3 is TGTGCCAGCAGCTTGGTGAGGGCAGCAGACACCATATATTTT. Translated: CASSLVRAADTIYF.

This clone showed up just once. The rearrangement links TRBV6-6 to TRBJ1-1; 8 positions match TRBD1. Looked up from germline, CDR1 is MNHNY and CDR2 is SVGAGI (reference sequence). After removal of 7 bases from V and 11 bases from J, the junction contained 6 bases not matched to a gene. The CDR3 sequence is 11 residues long. In DNA, the CDR3 is TGTGCCAGCATTCAGGGGGCGTTGGCTTTCTTT. Translating it yields CASIQGALAFF.

This clone has only a few counts. V and J are TRBV28 and TRBJ1-2; D is unclear. Germline loops: CDR1 MDHEN, CDR2 SYDVKM. CDR3 length equals 14 residues. V lost 7 bases and J 1 base, leaving 13 bases between the germline ends. The CDR3 bases are TGTGCCAGCACGGCGGGCAGACTTAACTATGGCTACACCTTC. Translating it yields CASTAGRLNYGYTF.